What follows is one TCR beta chain and its context. The antigen it binds to is not known. This specimen comes from a study of T cells expressing NK-cell markers (dated by TCRdb to about 2020). Describing the broader study: Fewer than ten donors provided sorted CD3+CD56+NKG2C+, CD3+CD56+NKG2C- and CD3+CD56-NKG2C+ T-cell subsets, whose TCR beta-chain repertoires were profiled. Of the eight sequenced donors, seven were found to be HCMV-seropositive and one was found to be HCMV-seronegative. All eight donors whose samples were sequenced were randomly selected healthy volunteers, three of them men and five women. The libraries were sequenced on Illumina HiSeq 2000/2500, MiSeq or NextSeq, producing 2 x 150 bp reads.

The CDR3 goes from the cysteine to the phenylalanine over 15 residues. The coding DNA is unavailable. Via the germline V gene (reference sequence), CDR1 is LGHDT and CDR2 YNNKEL. HCMV serostatus was determined by detecting HCMV-specific IgG in serum with a commercial ELISA kit. Peripheral blood mononuclear cells were isolated from blood by Ficoll density gradient centrifugation. Sequenced on an Illumina HiSeq 2000. 5'RACE template switching, by which a universal primer site and unique molecular identifiers were added, was used to make TCR beta cDNA libraries. cDNA synthesis was primed from the TCR beta constant segment, followed by two successive PCR amplification steps. The study's processing was this. MIGEC was used to demultiplex reads and group reads by UMI, and MiTCR was used to assemble and quantify clonotypes. To exclude erroneous sequences, any TCR cDNA sequence not supported by at least two reads was discarded. The tcR package was used for downstream repertoire analysis, with clonotypes matched between fractions based on CDR3 nucleotide sequence plus V segment. Antigen specificity was annotated against VDJdb with VDJmatch, allowing one amino acid substitution in CDR3. Each CDR3 protein sequence appears as one entry after TCRdb reprocessed the reads, and no DNA is included. These V and J calls originate from TCRdb's pipeline instead of the authors' own analysis. The table kept for this sample lists approximately 460,000 distinct CDR3 sequences. The top ten clones comprise 7.3% of the sample.

Overall results and qualifications from the work: Those dominant clonotypes were again the most abundant among CD3+CD56-NKG2C+ cells in a few donors, at roughly 28.3-60.1%. It remained unclear whether the expanded NKG2C-expressing T cell clones were specific for HCMV antigens. In 5 to 7 donors, the dominant CD3+CD56+NKG2C+ clonotypes were found to rank among the top 10 CD8+ clonotypes and to make up about 1.0-7.5% of CD8+ T cells.

The receptor was derived from a woman between 18 and 69 years old in good health. The rearrangement combines TRBV3-1 with TRBJ2-7; lacking DNA, the TRBD2 call made by TCRdb goes unchecked. Sequencing was carried out using blood T cells: a sorted CD56 or NKG2C T cell subset, CD4+ or CD8+ T cells, or bulk PBMC T cells (not recorded which). CDR3 region: CASSPDLAGAGEQYF.